These T cell receptor beta chains were read from a single sample in a study of persistence of HIV-infected CD4 T cells. Here immunoSEQ multiplex PCR was the method, and the copy in TCRdb shows in-frame clones only, minus some. The sample records just over 40,000 clones, approximately 78% being singletons. The antigens these receptors bind are not known. The sample here was CD4+ T cells sorted from PBMCs after approximately 19-hour stimulation, taken from a patient who received antiretroviral therapy. These receptors came from an adult man with HIV who was CMV-seropositive. Both conserved end residues are trimmed from each CDR3. A D gene is named only where the DNA matches it firmly.

D gene	V gene	CDR3 protein
NA	TRBV27	ASSPGTVPYEQY
NA	TRBV18	ASSLSYVLGNVAF
NA	TRBV2	ASSRVAYGYT
NA	TRBV27	ASSLSPAGKNTEAF
NA	TRBV14	ASSQAVQTFYGYT
NA	TRBV18	ASSRSSGARRAYEQY
NA	TRBV10-3	AISGMETSVNTEAF
NA	TRBV27	ASSILAPSGRDEQF
NA	TRBV7-2	ASSLGGPTSPLH
NA	TRBV15	ATSREGAGTGELF
NA	TRBV11-3	ASSLSRSSTDTQY
NA	TRBV24-1	ATSTGANTEAF
NA	TRBV5-6	ASSFPLTSTDTQY
TRBD1	TRBV10-3	AIRGTEQNYGYT
NA	TRBV14	ASSHGAPGNSPLH
TRBD1	TRBV19	ASSSDRAYGYT
NA	TRBV29-1	SVVRRRVEDEQF
NA	TRBV5-1	ASSLRDTGELF
NA	TRBV25-1	ASSESRGFGYGYT
NA	TRBV7-2	ASSTRPSAEAF
NA	TRBV15	ATSRMKENYEQY
NA	TRBV30	VGDGDTEAF
NA	TRBV6-1	ASSEPGYGYT
NA	TRBV10-3	AISQTDNTEAF
TRBD2	TRBV3-1/TRBV3-2	ASSQNSGGFGF
NA	TRBV10-3	AISVRGDNTEAF
TRBD2	TRBV14	ASSRIRGLAGRSSYNEQF
NA	TRBV2	ASSELGQSNQPQH
NA	TRBV7-6	ASSQVGTYEQY
NA	TRBV10-2	ASSEGGYGAGGNTIY
NA	TRBV5-1	ASSLAPGIYNEQF
NA	TRBV6-1	ASSEASGKDTQY
NA	TRBV24-1	ATSDSRGESNQPQH
NA	TRBV6-2/TRBV6-3	ASSYSMGLWSYT
TRBD1	TRBV5-1	ASSPDRGRRNSPLH
TRBD1	TRBV25-1	ASRSTGSGNTIY
NA	TRBV2	ASSLFTGPLGHEQY
TRBD1	TRBV7-2	ASSFYRGGEAF
TRBD1	TRBV29-1	SVGPRDRGNNEQF
NA	TRBV10-3	AISPNSDTEAF
NA	TRBV5-8	ASSFERNYGYT
TRBD2	TRBV5-8	ASSFGLVSTDTQY
TRBD1	TRBV24-1	ATSDGTGNQPQH
TRBD1	TRBV4-3	ASSPRDRGGTEAF
NA	TRBV30	AWSERTMEPQH
NA	TRBV14	ASSPRVGRDYGYT
NA	TRBV5-8	ASSLGTGIGIYTEAF
NA	TRBV5-1	ASSHRDTGELF
NA	TRBV30	AWRRTDGASGANVLT
NA	TRBV15	ATSRDLQMNTEAF